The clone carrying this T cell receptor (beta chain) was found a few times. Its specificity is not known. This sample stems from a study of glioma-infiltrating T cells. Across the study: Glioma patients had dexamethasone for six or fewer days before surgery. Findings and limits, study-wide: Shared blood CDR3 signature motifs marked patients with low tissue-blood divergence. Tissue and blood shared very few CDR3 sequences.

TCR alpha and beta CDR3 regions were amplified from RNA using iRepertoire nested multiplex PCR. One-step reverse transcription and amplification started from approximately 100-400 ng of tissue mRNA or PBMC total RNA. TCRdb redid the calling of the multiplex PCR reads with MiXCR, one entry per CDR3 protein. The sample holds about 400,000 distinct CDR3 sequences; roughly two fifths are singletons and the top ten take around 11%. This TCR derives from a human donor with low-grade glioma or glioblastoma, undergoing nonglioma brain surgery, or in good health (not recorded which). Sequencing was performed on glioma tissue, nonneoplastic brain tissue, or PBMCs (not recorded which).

The CDR3 protein is CASSGYRGPSSGANVLTF. In nucleotides, the CDR3 is TGTGCCAGCAGTGGATACAGGGGACCAAGCTCTGGGGCCAACGTCCTGACTTTC. This chain connects TRBV2 to TRBJ2-6; 7 bases match TRBD1. This CDR3 is built from 18 residues. Trimming cost V 4 bases and J 0 bases; bases outside gene matches: 9. Germline-derived CDR1 and CDR2 are SNHLY and FYNNEI.